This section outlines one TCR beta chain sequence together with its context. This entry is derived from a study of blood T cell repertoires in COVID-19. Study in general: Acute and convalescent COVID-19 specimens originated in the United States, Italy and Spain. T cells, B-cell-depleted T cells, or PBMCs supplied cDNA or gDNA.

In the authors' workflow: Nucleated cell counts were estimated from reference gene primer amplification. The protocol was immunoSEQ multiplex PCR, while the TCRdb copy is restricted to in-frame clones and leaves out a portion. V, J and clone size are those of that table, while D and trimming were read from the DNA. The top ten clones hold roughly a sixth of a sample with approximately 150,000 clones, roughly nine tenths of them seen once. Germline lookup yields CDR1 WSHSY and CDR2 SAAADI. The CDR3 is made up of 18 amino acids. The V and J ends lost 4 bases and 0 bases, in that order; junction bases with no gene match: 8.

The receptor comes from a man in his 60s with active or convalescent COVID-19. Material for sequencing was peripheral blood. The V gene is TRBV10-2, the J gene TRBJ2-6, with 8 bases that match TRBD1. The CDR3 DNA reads TGCGCCAGCAGTGCCCAGGACAGGGCGGTCTCTGGGGCCAACGTCCTGACTTTC. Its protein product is CASSAQDRAVSGANVLTF.